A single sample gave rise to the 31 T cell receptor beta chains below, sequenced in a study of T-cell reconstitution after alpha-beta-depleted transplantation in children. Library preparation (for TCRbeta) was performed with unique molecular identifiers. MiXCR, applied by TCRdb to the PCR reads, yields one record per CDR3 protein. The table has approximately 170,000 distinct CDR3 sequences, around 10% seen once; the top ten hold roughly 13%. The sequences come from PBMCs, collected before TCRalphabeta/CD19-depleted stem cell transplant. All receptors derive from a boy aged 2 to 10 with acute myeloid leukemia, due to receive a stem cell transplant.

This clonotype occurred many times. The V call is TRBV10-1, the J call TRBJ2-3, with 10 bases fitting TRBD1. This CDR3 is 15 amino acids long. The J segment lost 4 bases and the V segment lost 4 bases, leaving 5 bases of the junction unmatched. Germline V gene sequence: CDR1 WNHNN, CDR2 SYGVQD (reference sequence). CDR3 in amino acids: CASSVGTGESDTQYF. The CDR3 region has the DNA TGCGCCAGCAGTGTAGGGACAGGGGAATCAGATACGCAGTATTTT.

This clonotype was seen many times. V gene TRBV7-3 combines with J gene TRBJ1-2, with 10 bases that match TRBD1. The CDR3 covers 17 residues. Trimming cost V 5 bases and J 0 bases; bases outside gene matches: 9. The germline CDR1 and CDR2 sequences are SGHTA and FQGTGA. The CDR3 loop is CASSPRQGATANYGYTF. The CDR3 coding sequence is TGTGCCAGCAGCCCAAGACAGGGGGCGACGGCTAACTATGGCTACACCTTC.

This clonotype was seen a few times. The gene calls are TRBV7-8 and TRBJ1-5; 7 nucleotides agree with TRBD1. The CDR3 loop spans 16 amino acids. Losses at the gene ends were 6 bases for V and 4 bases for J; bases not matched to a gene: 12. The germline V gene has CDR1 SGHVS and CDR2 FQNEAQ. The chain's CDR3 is CASSDRGTESNQPQHF. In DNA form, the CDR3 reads TGTGCCAGCAGTGACCGAGGGACAGAATCTAATCAGCCCCAGCATTTT. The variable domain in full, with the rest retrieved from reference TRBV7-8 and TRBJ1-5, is GAGVSQSPRYKVAKRGQDVALRCDPISGHVSLFWYQQALGQGPEFLTYFQNEAQLDKSGLPSDRFFAERPEGSVSTLKIQRTQQEDSAVYLCASSDRGTESNQPQHFGDGTRLSIL.

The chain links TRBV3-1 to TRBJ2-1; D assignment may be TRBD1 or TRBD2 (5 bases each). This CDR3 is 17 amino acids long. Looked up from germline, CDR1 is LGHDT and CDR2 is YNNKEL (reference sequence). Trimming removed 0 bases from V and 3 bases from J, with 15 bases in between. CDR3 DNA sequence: TGTGCCAGCAGCCAAGAAGTGTCGGGGACCCGCTACAATGAGCAGTTCTTC. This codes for CASSQEVSGTRYNEQFF.

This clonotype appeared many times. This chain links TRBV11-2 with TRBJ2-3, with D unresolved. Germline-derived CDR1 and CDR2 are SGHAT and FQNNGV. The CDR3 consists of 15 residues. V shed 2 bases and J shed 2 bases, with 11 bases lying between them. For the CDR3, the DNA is TGTGCCAGCAGCTTAACGCCCTCTAACACAGATACGCAGTATTTT. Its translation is CASSLTPSNTDTQYF.

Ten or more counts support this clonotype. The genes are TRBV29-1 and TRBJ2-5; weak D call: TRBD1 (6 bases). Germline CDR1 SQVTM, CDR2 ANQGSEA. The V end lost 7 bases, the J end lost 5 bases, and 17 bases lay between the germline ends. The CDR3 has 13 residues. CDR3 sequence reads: CSASGAGTETQYF. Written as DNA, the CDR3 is TGCAGCGCCTCAGGGGCAGGGACCGAGACCCAGTACTTC.

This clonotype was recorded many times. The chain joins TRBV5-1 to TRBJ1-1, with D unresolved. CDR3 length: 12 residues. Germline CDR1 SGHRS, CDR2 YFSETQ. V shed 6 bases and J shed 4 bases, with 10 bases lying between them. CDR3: CASTEGGTEAFF. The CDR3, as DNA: TGCGCCAGCACCGAAGGTGGCACTGAAGCTTTCTTT.

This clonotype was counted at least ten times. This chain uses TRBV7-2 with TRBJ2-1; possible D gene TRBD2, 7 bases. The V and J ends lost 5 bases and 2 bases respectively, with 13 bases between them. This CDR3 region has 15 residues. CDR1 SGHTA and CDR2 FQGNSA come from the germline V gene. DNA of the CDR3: TGTGCCAGCAGCCCGAGGGGGGGGACCTACAATGAGCAGTTCTTC. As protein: CASSPRGGTYNEQFF.

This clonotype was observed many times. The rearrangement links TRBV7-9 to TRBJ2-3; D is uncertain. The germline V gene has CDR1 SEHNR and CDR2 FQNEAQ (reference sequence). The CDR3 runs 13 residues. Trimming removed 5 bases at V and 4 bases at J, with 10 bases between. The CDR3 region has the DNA TGTGCCAGCAGCCCGCTAGGAGCAGATACGCAGTATTTT. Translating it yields CASSPLGADTQYF.

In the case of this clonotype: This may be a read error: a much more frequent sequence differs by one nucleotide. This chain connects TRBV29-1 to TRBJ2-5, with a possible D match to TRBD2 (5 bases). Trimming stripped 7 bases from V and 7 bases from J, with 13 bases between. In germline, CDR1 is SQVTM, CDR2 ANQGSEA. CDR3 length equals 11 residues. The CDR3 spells CSGMDAGTQYF. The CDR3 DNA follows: TGCAGCGGTATGGACGCGGGGACCCAGTACTTC.

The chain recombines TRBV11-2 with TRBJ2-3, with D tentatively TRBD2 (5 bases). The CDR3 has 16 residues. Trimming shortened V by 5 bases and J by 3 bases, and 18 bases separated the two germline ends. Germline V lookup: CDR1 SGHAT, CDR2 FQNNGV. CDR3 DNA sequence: TGTGCCAGCAGCCTAGGCCTGATGACGGGGACAGATACGCAGTATTTT. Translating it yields CASSLGLMTGTDTQYF.

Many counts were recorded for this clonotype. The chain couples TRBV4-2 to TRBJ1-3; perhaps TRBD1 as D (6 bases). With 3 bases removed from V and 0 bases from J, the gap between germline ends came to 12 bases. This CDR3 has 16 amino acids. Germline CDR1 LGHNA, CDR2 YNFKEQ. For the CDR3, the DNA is TGTGCCAGCAGCCACGAGCGGGACAACTCTGGAAACACCATATATTTT. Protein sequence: CASSHERDNSGNTIYF.

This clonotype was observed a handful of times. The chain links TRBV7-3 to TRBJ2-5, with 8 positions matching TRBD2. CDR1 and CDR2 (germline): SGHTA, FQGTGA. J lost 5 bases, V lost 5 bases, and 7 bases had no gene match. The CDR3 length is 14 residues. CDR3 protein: CASSPGGQIETQYF. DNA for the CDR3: TGTGCCAGCAGCCCGGGGGGGCAGATTGAGACCCAGTACTTC. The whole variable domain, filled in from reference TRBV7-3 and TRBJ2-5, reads GAGVSQTPSNKVTEKGKYVELRCDPISGHTALYWYRQSLGQGPEFLIYFQGTGAADDSGLPNDRFFAVRPEGSVSTLKIQRTERGDSAVYLCASSPGGQIETQYFGPGTRLLVL.

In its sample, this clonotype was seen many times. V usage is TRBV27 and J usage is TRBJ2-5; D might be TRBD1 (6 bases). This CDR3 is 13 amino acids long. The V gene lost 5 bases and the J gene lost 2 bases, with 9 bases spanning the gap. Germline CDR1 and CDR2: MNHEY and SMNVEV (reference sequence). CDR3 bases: TGTGCCAGCAGTGTAACAGGGCAAGAGACCCAGTACTTC. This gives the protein CASSVTGQETQYF.

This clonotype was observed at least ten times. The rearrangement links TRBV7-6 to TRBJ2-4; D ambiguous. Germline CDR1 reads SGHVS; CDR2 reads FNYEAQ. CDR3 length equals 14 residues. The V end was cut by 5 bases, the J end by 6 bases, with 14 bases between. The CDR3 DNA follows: TGTGCCAGCAGCGCCCCTAGTTCGGGAAACATTCAGTACTTC. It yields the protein CASSAPSSGNIQYF. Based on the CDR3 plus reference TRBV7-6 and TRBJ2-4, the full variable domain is GAGVSQSPRYKVTKRGQDVALRCDPISGHVSLYWYRQALGQGPEFLTYFNYEAQQDKSGLPNDRFSAERPEGSISTLTIQRTEQRDSAMYRCASSAPSSGNIQYFGAGTRLSVL.

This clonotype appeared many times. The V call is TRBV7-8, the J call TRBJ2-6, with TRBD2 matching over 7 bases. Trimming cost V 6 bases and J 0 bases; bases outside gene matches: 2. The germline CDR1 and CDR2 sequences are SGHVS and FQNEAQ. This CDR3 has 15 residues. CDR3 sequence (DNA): TGTGCCAGCAGGGGCGGGAGCTCTGGGGCCAACGTCCTGACTTTC. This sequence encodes CASRGGSSGANVLTF.

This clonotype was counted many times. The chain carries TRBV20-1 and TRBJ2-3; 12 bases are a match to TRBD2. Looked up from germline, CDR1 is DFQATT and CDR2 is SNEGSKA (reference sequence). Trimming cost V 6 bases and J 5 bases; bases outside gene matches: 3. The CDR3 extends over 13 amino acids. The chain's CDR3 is CSAPSGGGDTQYF. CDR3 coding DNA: TGCAGTGCCCCTAGCGGGGGGGGAGATACGCAGTATTTT.

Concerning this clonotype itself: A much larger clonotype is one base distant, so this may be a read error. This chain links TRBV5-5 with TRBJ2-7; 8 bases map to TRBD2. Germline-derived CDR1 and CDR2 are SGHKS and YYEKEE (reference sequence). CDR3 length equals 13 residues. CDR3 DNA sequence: TGTGCCAGCAGCTTGGGGTCGGGGGGGATCGTCGGCGTC. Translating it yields CASSLGSGGIVGV.

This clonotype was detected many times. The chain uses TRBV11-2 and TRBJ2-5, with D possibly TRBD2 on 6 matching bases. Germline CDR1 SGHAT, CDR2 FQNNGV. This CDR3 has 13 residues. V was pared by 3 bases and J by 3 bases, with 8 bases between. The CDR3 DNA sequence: TGTGCCAGCAGCTTGGAGGGCGAAGAGACCCAGTACTTC. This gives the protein CASSLEGEETQYF.

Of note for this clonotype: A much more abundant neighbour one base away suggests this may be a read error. The CDR3 region is CASSPQGANNEQFF. CDR3 sequence (DNA): TGTGCCAGCTCACCACAGGGTGCCAACAATGAGCAGTTCTTC. The rearrangement uses TRBV18 and TRBJ2-1; D is undetermined. The V and J ends lost 1 base and 5 bases respectively, with 9 bases between them. The CDR3 runs to 14 residues. Germline CDR1 reads KGHSH; CDR2 reads LQKENI.

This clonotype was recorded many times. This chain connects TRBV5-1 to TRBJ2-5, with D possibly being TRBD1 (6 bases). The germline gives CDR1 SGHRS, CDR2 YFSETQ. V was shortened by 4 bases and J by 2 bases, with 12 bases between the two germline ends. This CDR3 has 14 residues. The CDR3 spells CASSVQGFQETQYF. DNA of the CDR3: TGCGCCAGCAGCGTACAGGGATTTCAAGAGACCCAGTACTTC.

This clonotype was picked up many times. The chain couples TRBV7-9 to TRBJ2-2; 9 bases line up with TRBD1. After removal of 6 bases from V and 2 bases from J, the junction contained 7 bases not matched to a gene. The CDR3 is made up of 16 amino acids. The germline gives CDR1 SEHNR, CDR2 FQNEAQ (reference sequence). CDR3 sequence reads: CASRPWTGENTGELFF. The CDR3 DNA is TGTGCCAGCAGACCTTGGACAGGGGAAAACACCGGGGAGCTGTTTTTT.

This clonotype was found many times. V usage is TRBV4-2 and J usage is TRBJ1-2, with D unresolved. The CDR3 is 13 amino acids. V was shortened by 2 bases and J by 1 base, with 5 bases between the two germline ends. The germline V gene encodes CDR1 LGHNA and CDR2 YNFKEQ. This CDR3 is CASSQRDNYGYTF. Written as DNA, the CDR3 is TGTGCCAGCAGCCAAAGGGATAACTATGGCTACACCTTC.

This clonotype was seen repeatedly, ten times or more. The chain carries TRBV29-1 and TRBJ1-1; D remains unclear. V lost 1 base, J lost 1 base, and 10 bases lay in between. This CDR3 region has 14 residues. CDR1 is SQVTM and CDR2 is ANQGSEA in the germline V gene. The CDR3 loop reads CSVEVRQANTEAFF. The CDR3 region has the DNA TGCAGCGTTGAAGTACGGCAGGCGAACACTGAAGCTTTCTTT.

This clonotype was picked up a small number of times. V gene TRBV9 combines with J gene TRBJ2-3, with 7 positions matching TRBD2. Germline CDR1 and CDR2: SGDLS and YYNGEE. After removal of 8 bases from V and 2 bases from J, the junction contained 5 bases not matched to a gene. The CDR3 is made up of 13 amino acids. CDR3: CARGGGSTDTQYF. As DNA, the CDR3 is TGTGCCAGGGGGGGGGGATCCACAGATACGCAGTATTTT.

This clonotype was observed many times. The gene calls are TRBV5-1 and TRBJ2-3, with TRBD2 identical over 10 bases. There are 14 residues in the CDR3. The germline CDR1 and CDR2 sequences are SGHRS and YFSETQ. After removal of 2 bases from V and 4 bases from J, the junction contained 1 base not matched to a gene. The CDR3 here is CASSFLAGADTQYF. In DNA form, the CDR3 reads TGCGCCAGCAGCTTTCTAGCGGGAGCAGATACGCAGTATTTT.

DNA for the CDR3: TGCAGTGCTAGTTTAGGCGGGGCAGGTGGGGAGCTGTTTTTT. Amino acids: CSASLGGAGGELFF. This chain connects TRBV20-1 to TRBJ2-2; a weak D match, TRBD2 (6 bases). There are 14 residues in the CDR3. Germline V gene lookup returns CDR1 DFQATT and CDR2 SNEGSKA (reference sequence). V lost 3 bases and J 8 bases, leaving 16 bases between the germline ends.

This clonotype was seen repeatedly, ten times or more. DNA for the CDR3: TGTGCCAGCAGCCAAGATAGCGGGGGGCACAATGAGCAGTTCTTC. Translation: CASSQDSGGHNEQFF. V gene TRBV4-2 combines with J gene TRBJ2-1, with TRBD2 matching 10 bases. Trimming cost V 0 bases and J 5 bases; bases outside gene matches: 1. From germline, CDR1 is LGHNA and CDR2 YNFKEQ. This CDR3 has 15 amino acids.

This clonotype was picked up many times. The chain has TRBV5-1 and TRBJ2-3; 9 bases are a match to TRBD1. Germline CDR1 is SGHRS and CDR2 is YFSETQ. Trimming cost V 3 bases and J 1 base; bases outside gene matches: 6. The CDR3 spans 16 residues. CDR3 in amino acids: CASSSGQGGGTDTQYF. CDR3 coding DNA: TGCGCCAGCAGCTCGGGACAGGGCGGCGGCACAGATACGCAGTATTTT.

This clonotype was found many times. The CDR3 loop is CASSSGQGENEQFF. In DNA form, the CDR3 reads TGTGCCAGCAGCTCGGGACAGGGAGAGAATGAGCAGTTCTTC. The genes are TRBV7-9 and TRBJ2-1; TRBD1 agrees at 9 bases. J lost 7 bases, V lost 4 bases, and 5 bases had no gene match. CDR1 is SEHNR and CDR2 is FQNEAQ in the germline V gene (reference sequence). The CDR3 length is 14 residues.

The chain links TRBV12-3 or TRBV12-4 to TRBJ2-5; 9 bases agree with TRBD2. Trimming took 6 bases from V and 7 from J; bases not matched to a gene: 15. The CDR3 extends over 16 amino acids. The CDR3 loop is CASRRAAGGGGATQYF. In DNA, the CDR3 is TGTGCCAGCAGACGTGCTGCGGGAGGGGGGGGAGCGACCCAGTACTTC.